This T cell receptor beta chain comes out of a study of vaccination effects on CD4 cells after COVID-19. Comment on this clone: Its antigen is as yet unknown.

Before any sequencing was done, the ViraFEST assay used viral peptide pools to expand antigen-specific CD4+ T cells. Having been cultured for roughly 10 days, the cells underwent CD4+ T cell isolation. The person had a PCR-confirmed SARS-CoV-2 infection during March to December 2020. Of the BNT162b2 and mRNA-1273 vaccines, participants received two doses of one or the other. Germline loops: CDR1 SNHLY, CDR2 FYNNEI. The CDR3 has 12 amino acids. V was pared by 3 bases and J by 5 bases, with 7 bases between. TCRdb's table, derived via immunoSEQ multiplex PCR, lists solely in-frame clones and lacks some. The sample consists of roughly 15,000 clones, over 60% of them appearing once.

This TCR derives from a human donor who had a prior SARS-CoV-2 infection. The chain combines TRBV2 with TRBJ2-5; D ambiguous. The sequences come from CD4+ T cells from PBMCs cultured with SARS-CoV-2 spike peptides, collected after COVID-19 vaccination. CDR3 DNA sequence: TGTGCCAGCAGTGATGACGGGGAGACCCAGTACTTC. Translating gives CASSDDGETQYF.